This is a list of T cell receptor beta chains from one sample in a study of blood T cells in healthy people across ages. TCRdb processed the 5' RACE reads anew with MiXCR; each CDR3 protein has one entry. The sample records 550,000 to 750,000 distinct CDR3 sequences, around a fifth being singletons. Sequences were obtained from blood. The receptors originated from a man in his sixties or seventies in good health. Each CDR3 is given with its conserved first and last residue. The D gene is left open where the match is weak. A row's size may be missing; if present it is once, few, many or a size class.

J,V,size,D,DNA,CDR3
TRBJ1-1,TRBV3-1,few,.,TGTGCCAGCAGCCAACAGGAGAACACTGAAGCTTTCTTT,CASSQQENTEAFF
TRBJ2-3,TRBV13,.,.,TGTGCCAGCAGCTTAGGCGTGGGACCGAACACAGATACGCAGTATTTT,CASSLGVGPNTDTQYF
TRBJ2-5,TRBV7-6,few,TRBD2,TGTGCCAGCAAGCGGACTAGCGCGCAAGAGACCCAGTACTTC,CASKRTSAQETQYF
TRBJ2-3,TRBV27,few,.,TGTGCCAGCGCAGAGTTCGGGACTGATACGCAGTATTTT,CASAEFGTDTQYF
TRBJ2-2,TRBV20-1,once,.,TGCAGTGCTAGAGATCTGACGGGAAGGGCCACCGGGGAGCTGTTTTTT,CSARDLTGRATGELFF
TRBJ2-6,TRBV20-1,few,TRBD1,TGCAGTGCTAGAGTACAGGGGAGCTCTGGGGCCAACGTCCTGACTTTC,CSARVQGSSGANVLTF
TRBJ2-1,TRBV5-1,few,TRBD2,TGCGCCAGCAGCTTGGGTAGCGGGCGCTACAATGAGCAGTTCTTC,CASSLGSGRYNEQFF
TRBJ2-1,TRBV20-1,.,TRBD2,TGCAGTGCCGCCGGGGAGGGGAGGGATGAGCAGTTCTTC,CSAAGEGRDEQFF
TRBJ2-3,TRBV5-1,few,.,TGCGCCAGCAGCCCTACAAGTGGGGGTACAGATACGCAGTATTTT,CASSPTSGGTDTQYF
TRBJ2-2,TRBV7-9,.,.,TGTGCCAGCAGCTCCCTTGGGACATTAAACACCGGGGAGCTGTTTTTT,CASSSLGTLNTGELFF
TRBJ2-7,TRBV20-1,.,TRBD1,TGCAGTGCCGCAGGGGGTTCCTACGAGCAGTACTTC,CSAAGGSYEQYF
TRBJ2-5,TRBV11-2,.,.,TGTGCCAGCAGCTTAACAACAGGTCGCGAACAAGAGACCCAGTACTTC,CASSLTTGREQETQYF
TRBJ1-4,TRBV6-6,.,.,TGTGCCAGCAGTCCACCAGGGCAGCTTAATGAAAAACTGTTTTTT,CASSPPGQLNEKLFF
TRBJ1-2,TRBV5-1,.,TRBD1,TGCGCCAGCAGCCGCGGACAGGGCTTCTATGGCTACACCTTC,CASSRGQGFYGYTF
TRBJ2-2,TRBV11-2,.,TRBD2,TGTGCCAGCAGCTTACAACCGGGACTAGCGCTCACCGGGGAGCTGTTTTTT,CASSLQPGLALTGELFF
TRBJ2-1,TRBV29-1,few,TRBD2,TGCAGCGTTGCCGGGAGGCTCCTCAATGAGCAGTTCTTC,CSVAGRLLNEQFF
TRBJ2-4,TRBV15,.,.,TGTGCCACCAGCAGAGTGAAAGGCGGAGCCAAAAACATTCAGTACTTC,CATSRVKGGAKNIQYF
TRBJ1-4,TRBV12-3/TRBV12-4,.,.,TGTGCCAGCAGTCAAGGTCTAAATGAAAAACTGTTTTTT,CASSQGLNEKLFF
TRBJ1-1,TRBV20-1,few,.,TGCAGTGGTACCGGGCCTAACACTGAAGCTTTCTTT,CSGTGPNTEAFF
TRBJ1-1,TRBV10-3,few,.,TGTGCCATCAAGGGGTTGAACACTGAAGCTTTCTTT,CAIKGLNTEAFF
TRBJ1-1,TRBV4-3,.,.,TGCGCCAGCAGCCAAGAGATTGGTGGTCTCGGTGAAGCTTTCTTT,CASSQEIGGLGEAFF
TRBJ1-1,TRBV27,.,TRBD1,TGTGCCAGCAGTTCCAGGGACAGGGGTTTTGACACTGAAGCTTTCTTT,CASSSRDRGFDTEAFF
TRBJ2-1,TRBV5-1,few,TRBD2,TGCGCCAGCAGCTTAGGACTAGCGGGAGAACGGATCTACAATGAGCAGTTCTTC,CASSLGLAGERIYNEQFF
TRBJ2-7,TRBV20-1,.,.,TGCAGTGCTAGCCAGAAGGACTACGAGCAGTACTTC,CSASQKDYEQYF